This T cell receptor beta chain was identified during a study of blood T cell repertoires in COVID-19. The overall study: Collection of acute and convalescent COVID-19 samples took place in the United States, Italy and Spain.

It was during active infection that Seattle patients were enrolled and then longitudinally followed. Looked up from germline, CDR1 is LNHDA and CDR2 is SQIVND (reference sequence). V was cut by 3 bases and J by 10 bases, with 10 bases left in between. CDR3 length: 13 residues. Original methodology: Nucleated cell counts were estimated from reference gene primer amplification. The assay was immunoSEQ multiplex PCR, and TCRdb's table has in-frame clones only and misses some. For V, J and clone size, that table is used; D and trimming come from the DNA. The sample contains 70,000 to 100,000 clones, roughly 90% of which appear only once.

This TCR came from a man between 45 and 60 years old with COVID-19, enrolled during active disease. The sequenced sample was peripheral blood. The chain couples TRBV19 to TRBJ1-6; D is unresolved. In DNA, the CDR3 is TGTGCCAGTAGTATCGGGTCCGCCTCACCCCTCCACTTT. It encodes CASSIGSASPLHF.